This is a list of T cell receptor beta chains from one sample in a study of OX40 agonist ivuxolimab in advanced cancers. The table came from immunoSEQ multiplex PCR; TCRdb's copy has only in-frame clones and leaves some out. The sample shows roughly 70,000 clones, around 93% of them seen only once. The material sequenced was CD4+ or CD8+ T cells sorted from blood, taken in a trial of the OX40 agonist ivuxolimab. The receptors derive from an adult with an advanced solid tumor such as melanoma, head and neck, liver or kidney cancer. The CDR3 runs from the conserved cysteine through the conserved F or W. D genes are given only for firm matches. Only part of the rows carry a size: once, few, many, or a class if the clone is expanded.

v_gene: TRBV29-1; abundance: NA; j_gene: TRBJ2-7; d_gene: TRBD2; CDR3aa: CSVRGLAGTPLEQYF; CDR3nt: TGCAGCGTCCGCGGACTAGCGGGAACTCCCCTCGAGCAGTACTTC
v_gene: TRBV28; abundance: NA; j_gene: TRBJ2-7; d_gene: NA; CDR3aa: CASSLNERPWDEQYF; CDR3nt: TGTGCCAGCAGTTTAAATGAACGACCCTGGGACGAGCAGTACTTC
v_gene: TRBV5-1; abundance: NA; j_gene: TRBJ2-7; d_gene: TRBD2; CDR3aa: CASSPGLAGDYEQYF; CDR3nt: TGCGCCAGCAGCCCGGGACTAGCGGGAGACTACGAGCAGTACTTC
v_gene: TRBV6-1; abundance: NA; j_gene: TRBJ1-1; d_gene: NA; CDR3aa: CASSDTLNTEAFF; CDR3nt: TGTGCCAGCAGTGATACACTTAACACTGAAGCTTTCTTT
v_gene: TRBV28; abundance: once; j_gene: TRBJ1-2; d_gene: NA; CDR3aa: CASSLSDRVGYTF; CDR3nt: TGTGCCAGCAGTTTATCCGATAGAGTTGGCTACACCTTC
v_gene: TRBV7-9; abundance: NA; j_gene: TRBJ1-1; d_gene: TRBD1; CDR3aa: CASSLDRGAFF; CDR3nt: TGTGCCAGCAGCTTGGACAGGGGAGCTTTCTTT
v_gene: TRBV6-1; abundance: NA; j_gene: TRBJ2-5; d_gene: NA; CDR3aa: CASSFRTDLETQYF; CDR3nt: TGTGCCAGCAGTTTTCGGACGGATCTCGAGACCCAGTACTTC
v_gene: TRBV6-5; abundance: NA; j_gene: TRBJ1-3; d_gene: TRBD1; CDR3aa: CASSYSKRGPGNTIYF; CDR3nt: TGTGCCAGCAGTTACTCGAAAAGGGGGCCTGGAAACACCATATATTTT
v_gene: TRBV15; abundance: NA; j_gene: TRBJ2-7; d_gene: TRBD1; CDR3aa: CATSPQGAQYEQYF; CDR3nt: TGTGCCACCAGCCCACAGGGGGCGCAGTACGAGCAGTACTTC
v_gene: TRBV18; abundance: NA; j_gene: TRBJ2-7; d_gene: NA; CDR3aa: CASSPTVGISGYEQYF; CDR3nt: TGTGCCAGCTCACCAACGGTAGGAATATCGGGGTACGAGCAGTACTTC
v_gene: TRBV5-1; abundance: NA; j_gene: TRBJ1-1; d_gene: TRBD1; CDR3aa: CASSYGQGARNTEAFF; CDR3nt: TGCGCCAGCAGTTACGGACAGGGGGCGCGGAACACTGAAGCTTTCTTT
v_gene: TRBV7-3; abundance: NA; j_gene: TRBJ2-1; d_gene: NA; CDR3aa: CASSYRPGRSYNEQFF; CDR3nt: TGTGCCAGCAGCTATAGACCAGGGCGGTCCTACAATGAGCAGTTCTTC
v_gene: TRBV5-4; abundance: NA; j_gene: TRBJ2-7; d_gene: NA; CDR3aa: CASSSPDSRSYEQYF; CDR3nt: TGTGCCAGCAGCTCCCCCGACAGCCGATCCTACGAGCAGTACTTC
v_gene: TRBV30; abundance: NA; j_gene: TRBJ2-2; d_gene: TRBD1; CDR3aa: CAWNTDRGFDTGELFF; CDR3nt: TGTGCCTGGAACACGGACAGGGGGTTCGACACCGGGGAGCTGTTTTTT
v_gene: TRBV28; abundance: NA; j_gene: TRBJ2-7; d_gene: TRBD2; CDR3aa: CASSPRLARAYEQYF; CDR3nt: TGTGCCAGCAGTCCCAGACTAGCGCGGGCCTACGAGCAGTACTTC
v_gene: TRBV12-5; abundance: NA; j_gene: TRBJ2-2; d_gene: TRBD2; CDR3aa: CASQRAGAVGGELFF; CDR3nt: TGTGCTAGTCAAAGGGCGGGAGCGGTAGGGGGGGAGCTGTTTTTT
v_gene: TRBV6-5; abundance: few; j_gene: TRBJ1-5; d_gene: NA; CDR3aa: CASSYRRRGQPQHF; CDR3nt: TGTGCCAGCAGTTACCGGCGCCGAGGTCAGCCCCAGCATTTT
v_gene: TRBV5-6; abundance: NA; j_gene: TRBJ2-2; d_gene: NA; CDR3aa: CASSLRVGTNTGELFF; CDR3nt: TGTGCCAGCAGCTTGCGGGTCGGGACGAACACCGGGGAGCTGTTTTTT
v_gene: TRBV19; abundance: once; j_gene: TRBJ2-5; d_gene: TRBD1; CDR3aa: CASSKRDRAVETQYF; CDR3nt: TGTGCCAGTAGTAAACGGGACAGGGCGGTCGAGACCCAGTACTTC
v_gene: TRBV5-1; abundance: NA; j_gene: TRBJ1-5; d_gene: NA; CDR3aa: CASSLEQGSQPQHF; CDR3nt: TGCGCCAGCAGCTTGGAGCAGGGGAGTCAGCCCCAGCATTTT
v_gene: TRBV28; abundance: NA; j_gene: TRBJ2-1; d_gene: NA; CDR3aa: CASSMNGPIREQFF; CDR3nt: TGTGCCAGCAGCATGAACGGGCCCATCAGGGAGCAGTTCTTC
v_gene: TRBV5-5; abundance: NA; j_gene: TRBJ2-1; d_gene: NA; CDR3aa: CASSLLLGDFYNEQFF; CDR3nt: TGTGCCAGCAGCTTGCTCCTGGGAGACTTCTACAATGAGCAGTTCTTC
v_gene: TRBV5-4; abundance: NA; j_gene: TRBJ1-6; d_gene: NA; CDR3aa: CAGSPSGDPHSPLHF; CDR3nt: TGTGCCGGATCACCATCTGGGGATCCACATTCACCCCTCCACTTT
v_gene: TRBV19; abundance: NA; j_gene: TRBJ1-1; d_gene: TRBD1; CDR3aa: CASRPTGGGTEAFF; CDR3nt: TGTGCCAGTAGACCGACAGGGGGTGGGACTGAAGCTTTCTTT
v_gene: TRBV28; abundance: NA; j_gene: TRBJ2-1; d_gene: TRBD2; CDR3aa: CASSFPTSGSNEQFF; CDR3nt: TGTGCCAGCAGTTTCCCGACTAGCGGGAGCAATGAGCAGTTCTTC
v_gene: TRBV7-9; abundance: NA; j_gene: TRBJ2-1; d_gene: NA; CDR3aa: CASRSGFKQFF; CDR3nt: TGTGCCAGCAGATCAGGGTTTAAGCAGTTCTTC
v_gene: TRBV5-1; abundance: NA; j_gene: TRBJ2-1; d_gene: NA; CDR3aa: CASSSVWVRGSSYNEQFF; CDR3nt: TGCGCCAGCAGCTCGGTTTGGGTCCGGGGCAGCTCCTACAATGAGCAGTTCTTC
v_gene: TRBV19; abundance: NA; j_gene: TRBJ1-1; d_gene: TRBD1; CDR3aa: CASSMGTGGTEAFF; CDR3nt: TGTGCCAGTAGTATGGGGACAGGGGGCACTGAAGCTTTCTTT
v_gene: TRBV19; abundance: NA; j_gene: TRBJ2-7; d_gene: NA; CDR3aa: CASSISRGLLRSSYEQYF; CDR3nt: TGTGCCAGTAGTATTAGCAGGGGCCTTCTTAGGAGCTCCTACGAGCAGTACTTC
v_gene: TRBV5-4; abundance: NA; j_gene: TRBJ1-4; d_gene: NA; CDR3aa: CASSLVGGNEKLFF; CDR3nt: TGTGCCAGCAGCTTGGTAGGAGGTAATGAAAAACTGTTTTTT
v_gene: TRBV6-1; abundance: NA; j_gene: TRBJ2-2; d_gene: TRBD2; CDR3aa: CASGLAVNTGELFF; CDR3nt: TGTGCCAGTGGACTAGCGGTCAACACCGGGGAGCTGTTTTTT
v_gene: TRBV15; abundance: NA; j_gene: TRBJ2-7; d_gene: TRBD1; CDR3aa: CATSRDRLFSGTGRGGQYF; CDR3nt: TGTGCCACCAGCAGAGATCGTTTGTTTTCCGGGACAGGGCGAGGGGGGCAGTACTTC
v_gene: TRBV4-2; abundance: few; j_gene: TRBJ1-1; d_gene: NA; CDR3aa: CASRLDRNTEAFF; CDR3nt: TGTGCCAGCCGGTTAGACAGAAACACTGAAGCTTTCTTT
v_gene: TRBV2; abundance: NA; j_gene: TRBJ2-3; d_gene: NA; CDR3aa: CASSEPHTDTQYF; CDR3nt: TGTGCCAGCAGTGAACCGCACACAGATACGCAGTATTTT
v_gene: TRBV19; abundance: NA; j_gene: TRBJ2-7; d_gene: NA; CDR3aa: CASSIEAGRSSYEQYF; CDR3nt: TGTGCCAGTAGTATAGAGGCGGGACGGAGCTCCTACGAGCAGTACTTC
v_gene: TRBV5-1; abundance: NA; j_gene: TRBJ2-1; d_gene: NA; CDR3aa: CASSLGISYNEQFF; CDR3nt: TGCGCCAGCAGCTTGGGAATTTCCTACAATGAGCAGTTCTTC
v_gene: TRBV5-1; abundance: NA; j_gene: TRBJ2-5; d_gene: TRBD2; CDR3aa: CASSLEGTSGGETQYF; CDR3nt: TGCGCCAGCAGCTTGGAGGGGACTAGCGGGGGAGAGACCCAGTACTTC
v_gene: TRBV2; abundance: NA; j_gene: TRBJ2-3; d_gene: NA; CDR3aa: CASSDGRGTDTQYF; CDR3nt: TGTGCCAGCAGTGACGGCAGGGGCACAGATACGCAGTATTTT
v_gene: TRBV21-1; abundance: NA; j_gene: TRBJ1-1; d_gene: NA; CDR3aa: CASSLAPGQGAPEAFF; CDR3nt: TGTGCCAGCAGCCTTGCGCCGGGACAGGGGGCCCCTGAAGCTTTCTTT
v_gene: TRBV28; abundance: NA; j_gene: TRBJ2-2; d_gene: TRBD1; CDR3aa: CASSTRGQGKHTGELFF; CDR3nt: TGTGCCAGCAGTACAAGAGGACAGGGGAAGCACACCGGGGAGCTGTTTTTT
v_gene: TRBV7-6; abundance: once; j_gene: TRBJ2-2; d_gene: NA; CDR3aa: CASSLATGTSTGELFF; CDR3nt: TGTGCCAGCAGCTTGGCGACAGGGACTAGCACCGGGGAGCTGTTTTTT
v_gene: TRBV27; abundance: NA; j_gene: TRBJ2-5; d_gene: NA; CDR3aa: CASSLSSGPGETQYF; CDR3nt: TGTGCCAGCAGTTTATCGTCCGGGCCCGGGGAGACCCAGTACTTC
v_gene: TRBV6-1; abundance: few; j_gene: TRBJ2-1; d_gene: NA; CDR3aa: CASSPGPTSYNEQFF; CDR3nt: TGTGCCAGCAGTCCGGGACCGACCTCCTACAATGAGCAGTTCTTC
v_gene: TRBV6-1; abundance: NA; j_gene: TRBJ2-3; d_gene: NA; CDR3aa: CASSGGLWTDTQYF; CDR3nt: TGTGCCAGCAGTGGGGGCTTGTGGACAGATACGCAGTATTTT
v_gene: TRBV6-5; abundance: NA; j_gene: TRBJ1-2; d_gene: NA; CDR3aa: CASSYLGGYTF; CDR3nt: TGTGCCAGCAGTTATCTGGGCGGCTACACCTTC
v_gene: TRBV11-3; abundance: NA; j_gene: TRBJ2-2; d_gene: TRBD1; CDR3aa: CASRTGGAGGELFF; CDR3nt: TGTGCCAGCAGGACAGGGGGCGCGGGCGGGGAGCTGTTTTTT
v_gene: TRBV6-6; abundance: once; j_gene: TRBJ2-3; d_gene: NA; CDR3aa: CASSTHGGSTDTQYF; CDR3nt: TGTGCCAGCAGTACCCATGGCGGGAGCACAGATACGCAGTATTTT
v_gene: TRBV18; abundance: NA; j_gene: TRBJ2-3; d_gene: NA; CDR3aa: CASSPPVVQTDTQYF; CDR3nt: TGTGCCAGCTCACCGCCTGTCGTACAGACAGATACGCAGTATTTT
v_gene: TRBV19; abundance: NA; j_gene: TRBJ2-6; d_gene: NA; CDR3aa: CASSAGANVLTF; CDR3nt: TGTGCCAGTAGTGCGGGGGCCAACGTCCTGACTTTC
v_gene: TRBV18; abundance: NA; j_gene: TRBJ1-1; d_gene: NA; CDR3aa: CASSPGNTEAFF; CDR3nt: TGTGCCAGCTCACCTGGGAACACTGAAGCTTTCTTT
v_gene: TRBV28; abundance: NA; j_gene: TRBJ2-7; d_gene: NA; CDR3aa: CASSGIWEPYEQYF; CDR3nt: TGTGCCAGCAGTGGGATATGGGAACCCTACGAGCAGTACTTC
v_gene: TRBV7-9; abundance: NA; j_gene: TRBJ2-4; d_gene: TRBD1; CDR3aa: CASSLGQGAIAKNIQYF; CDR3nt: TGTGCCAGCAGCCTAGGACAGGGGGCAATAGCCAAAAACATTCAGTACTTC